In its sample, the clone carrying this T cell receptor (beta chain) was seen a few times. These data belong to a study of blood T cells in healthy people across ages. Healthy Caucasian individuals from Russia aged about 6 to 90 were enrolled as donors. Isolation yielded PBMCs, at least 6 million per sample, in every case. Using a J-beta primer mix together with a sample-barcoded 5' primer, a second PCR was run for roughly 7 to 11 cycles. MiXCR, run by TCRdb on the 5' RACE reads, gives a single entry per CDR3 protein. The sample holds about 800,000 distinct CDR3 sequences, 58% seen once. Input material: blood. The origin of this receptor is a man aged 25 to 40 in good health.

The CDR3 bases are TGTGCCAGCAGTTACAGGGTTACCAACGTCCTGACTTTC. This encodes CASSYRVTNVLTF. The chain is built from TRBV27 and TRBJ2-6; possible D gene TRBD1, 6 bases. Trimming cost V 4 bases and J 8 bases, with 9 bases left between them. The length of the CDR3 is 13 residues. CDR1 and CDR2 from the germline V gene are MNHEY and SMNVEV (reference sequence).